The T cell receptor (beta chain) under discussion was sequenced for a study of breast tumors, draining lymph nodes, adjacent tissues. Study-level results: Luminal-like breast cancer showed significantly higher tumor–nontumor repertoire similarity than basal-like. That most tumor T cells come from lymph nodes remained unproven.

Losses at the gene ends were 5 bases for V and 4 bases for J; bases not matched to a gene: 17. CDR1 and CDR2 from the germline V gene are SGHDN and FVKESK. This CDR3 spans 18 amino acids. On this clonotype itself: What it binds is unknown.

MiXCR was run by TCRdb on the multiplex PCR reads, yielding one entry per CDR3 protein. Here the sample spans about 180,000 distinct CDR3 sequences, 30% to 35% being singletons. Samples came from axillary lymph nodes draining the breast cancer. This sequence originates from a female donor with breast cancer. Some clones in this sample may be carry-over from other donors' samples. This chain connects TRBV14 to TRBJ2-3, with 8 bases fitting TRBD2. Sequencing was carried out using axillary lymph node tissue. CDR3 sequence reads: CASSSARDFGGGADTQYF. The CDR3 DNA reads TGTGCCAGCAGCAGTGCTAGGGACTTCGGGGGGGGTGCAGATACGCAGTATTTT.